In its sample, the clone carrying this T cell receptor (beta chain) was seen a few times. Its antigen is undetermined. CDR1 and CDR2 (germline): LNHDA, SQIVND (reference sequence). The length of the CDR3 is 13 residues. With 7 bases clipped from V and 4 bases from J, the junction kept 6 bases outside the gene matches. Every bit of the isolated RNA underwent reverse transcription, so sequencing read expressed TCRB transcripts. Profiled with immunoSEQ multiplex PCR; TCRdb holds only in-frame clones, not every one. The profile covers about 340,000 clones, with roughly 14% appearing a single time and 0.015% taken by the ten largest. A heparinised blood draw that averaged roughly 120 mL was obtained once from each donor. The data were obtained in a study of beta chain features in type 1 diabetes. Study-level points and caveats: Compared with healthy donors, patients appeared to share more similar naive, central memory and regulatory TCRB repertoires. Type 1 diabetes patients showed a moderate but significant shortening of TCRB CDR3s in all four CD4+ subsets. Researchers caution that PCR might favor shorter templates, equally among patients and controls.

The specimen sequenced was naive CD4+ T cells from blood. The receptor was derived from a woman aged 18-30 years with type 1 diabetes. This chain uses TRBV19 with TRBJ1-1, with 7 bases identical to TRBD1. The CDR3 DNA is TGTGCCAGTACCCTGACAGGGAGCACTGAAGCTTTCTTT. Amino acid sequence: CASTLTGSTEAFF. The full variable domain, its missing parts supplied by reference TRBV19 and TRBJ1-1, is DGGITQSPKYLFRKEGQNVTLSCEQNLNHDAMYWYRQDPGQGLRLIYYSQIVNDFQKGDIAEGYSVSREKKESFPLTVTSAQKNPTAFYLCASTLTGSTEAFFGQGTRLTVV.